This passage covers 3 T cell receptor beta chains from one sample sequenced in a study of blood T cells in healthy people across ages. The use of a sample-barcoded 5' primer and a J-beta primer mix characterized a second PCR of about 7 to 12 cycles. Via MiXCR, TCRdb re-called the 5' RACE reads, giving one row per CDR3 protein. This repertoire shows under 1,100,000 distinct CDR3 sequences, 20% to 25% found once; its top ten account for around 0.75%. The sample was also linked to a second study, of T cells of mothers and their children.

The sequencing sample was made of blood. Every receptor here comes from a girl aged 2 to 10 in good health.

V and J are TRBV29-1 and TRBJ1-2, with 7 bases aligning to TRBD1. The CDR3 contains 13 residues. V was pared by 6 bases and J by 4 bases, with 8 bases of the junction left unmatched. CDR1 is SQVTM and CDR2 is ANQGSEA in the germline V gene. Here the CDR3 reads CSVVTGTGYGYTF. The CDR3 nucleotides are TGCAGCGTCGTGACAGGGACCGGCTATGGCTACACCTTC.

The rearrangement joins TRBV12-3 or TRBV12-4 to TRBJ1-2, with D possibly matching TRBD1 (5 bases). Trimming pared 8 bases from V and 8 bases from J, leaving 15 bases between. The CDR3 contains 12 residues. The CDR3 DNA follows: TGTGCCAGCGGGAGGGGCGATTGGGGCTACACCTTC. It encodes CASGRGDWGYTF.

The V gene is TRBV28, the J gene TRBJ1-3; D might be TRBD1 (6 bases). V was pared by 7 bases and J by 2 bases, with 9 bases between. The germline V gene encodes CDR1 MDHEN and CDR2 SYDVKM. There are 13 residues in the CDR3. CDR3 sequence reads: CASTGGAGNTIYF. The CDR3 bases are TGTGCCAGCACGGGGGGCGCTGGAAACACCATATATTTT.